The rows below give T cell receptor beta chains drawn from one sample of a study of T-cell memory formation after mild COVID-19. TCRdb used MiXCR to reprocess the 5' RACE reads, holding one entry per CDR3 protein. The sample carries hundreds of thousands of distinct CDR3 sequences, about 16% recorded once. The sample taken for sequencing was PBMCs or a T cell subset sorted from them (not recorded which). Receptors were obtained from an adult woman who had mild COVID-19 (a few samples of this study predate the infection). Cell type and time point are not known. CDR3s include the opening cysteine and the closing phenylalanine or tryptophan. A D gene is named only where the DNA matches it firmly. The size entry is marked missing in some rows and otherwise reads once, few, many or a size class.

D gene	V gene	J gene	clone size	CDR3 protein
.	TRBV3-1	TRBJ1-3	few	CASSRISTGNTIYF
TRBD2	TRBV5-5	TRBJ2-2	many	CASSLASGRNTGELFF
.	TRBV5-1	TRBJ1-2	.	CASSLEQGYGYTF
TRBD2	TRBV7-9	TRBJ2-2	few	CASSPASGRAYPPGELFF
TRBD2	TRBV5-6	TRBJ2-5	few	CASSWSGLAGGPQTQYF
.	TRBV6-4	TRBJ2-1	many	CASSLGRSTMSEQFF
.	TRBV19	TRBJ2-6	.	CASSMSSASGANVLTF
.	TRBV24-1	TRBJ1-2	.	CATSDSPTVSNYGYTF
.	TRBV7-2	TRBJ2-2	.	CASSLASSGGELFF
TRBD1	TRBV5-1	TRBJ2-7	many	CASREGQAGNYEQYF
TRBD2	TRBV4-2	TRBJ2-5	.	CASSPGTSGQETQYF
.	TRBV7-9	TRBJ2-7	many	CASSPLGGYEQYF
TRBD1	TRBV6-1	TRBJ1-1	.	CASSVRDRGKEAFF
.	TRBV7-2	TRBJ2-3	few	CASSIMRSQTDTQYF
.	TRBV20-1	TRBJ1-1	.	CSAGGGPLATEAFF
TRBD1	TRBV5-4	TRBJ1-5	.	CASSIQGVPRQPQHF
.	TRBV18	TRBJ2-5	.	CASSPTETQYF
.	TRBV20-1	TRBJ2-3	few	CSARMDGDTQYF
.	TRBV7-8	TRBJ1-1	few	CASSLARSRPNTEAFF
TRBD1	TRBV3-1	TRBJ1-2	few	CASSQEVTGGLYGYTF
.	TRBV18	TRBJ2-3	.	CASSSRGTDTQYF
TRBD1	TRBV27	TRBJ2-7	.	CASSWRQGDEQYF